Listed below are T cell receptor beta chains from one sample, sequenced in a study of T cells after yellow fever vaccination. TCRdb re-called the 5' RACE reads with MiXCR, one entry per CDR3 protein. The repertoire holds 320,000 or so distinct CDR3 sequences, with approximately 8% as singletons. Here the sequenced sample was PBMCs, taken around 45 days after the first yellow fever vaccination. The receptor set was obtained from a man between 18 and 29 years old who received the YFV17D yellow fever vaccine. Both conserved end residues are part of each CDR3. The D gene is left open where the match is weak. Some rows have no size entry. The others give once, few or many, or a class for an expanded clone.

abundance	j_gene	d_gene	v_gene	CDR3aa	CDR3nt
few	TRBJ1-1	TRBD1	TRBV5-1	CASSPRQGAQNEAFF	TGCGCCAGCAGCCCTAGGCAGGGGGCGCAAAATGAAGCTTTCTTT
few	TRBJ2-2	NA	TRBV5-1	CASSLEVSQINTGELFF	TGCGCCAGCAGCTTGGAAGTGTCACAGATCAACACCGGGGAGCTGTTTTTT
NA	TRBJ1-2	TRBD1	TRBV29-1	CSVGTGDNFYGYTF	TGCAGCGTTGGAACAGGGGACAACTTCTATGGCTACACCTTC
few	TRBJ1-5	NA	TRBV10-3	CAISGTAINQPQHF	TGTGCCATCAGTGGGACAGCGATTAATCAGCCCCAGCATTTT
few	TRBJ1-6	NA	TRBV25-1	CASQNLGAGSSYNSPLHF	TGTGCCAGCCAGAACCTCGGGGCGGGGAGCTCCTATAATTCACCCCTCCACTTT
few	TRBJ2-3	TRBD2	TRBV19	CASSIPAGGQGDTQYF	TGTGCCAGTAGTATCCCAGCGGGGGGGCAGGGAGATACGCAGTATTTT
NA	TRBJ2-3	TRBD1	TRBV5-4	CASTKTGGKDTQYF	TGTGCCAGCACCAAGACAGGGGGCAAAGATACGCAGTATTTT
many	TRBJ2-1	NA	TRBV20-1	CSARGSGSYNEQFF	TGCAGTGCGAGAGGCTCAGGCTCCTACAATGAGCAGTTCTTC
NA	TRBJ2-1	TRBD2	TRBV3-1	CASSQGTSPLSYNEQFF	TGTGCCAGCAGCCAAGGGACTAGCCCATTGTCCTACAATGAGCAGTTCTTC
NA	TRBJ1-5	NA	TRBV27	CASSLRNINQPQHF	TGTGCCAGCAGCCTCCGGAACATAAATCAGCCCCAGCATTTT
NA	TRBJ1-6	NA	TRBV6-1	CASSDDSGSSYNSPLHF	TGTGCCAGCAGTGATGATTCAGGGAGCTCCTATAATTCACCCCTCCACTTT
few	TRBJ2-6	NA	TRBV7-3	CASSTGHQRANVLTF	TGTGCCAGCAGTACGGGACACCAAAGGGCCAACGTCCTGACTTTC
NA	TRBJ2-7	TRBD1	TRBV2	CASIFGQGHSYEQYF	TGTGCCAGCATCTTCGGACAGGGGCACTCCTACGAGCAGTACTTC
NA	TRBJ2-7	NA	TRBV13	CASSLGQGLSYEQYF	TGTGCCAGCAGCTTAGGCCAGGGATTGTCCTACGAGCAGTACTTC
NA	TRBJ1-4	NA	TRBV20-1	CSASKTVYNEKLFF	TGCAGTGCTAGTAAGACAGTTTATAATGAAAAACTGTTTTTT
NA	TRBJ1-4	NA	TRBV9	CASSGQAINEKLFF	TGTGCCAGCAGCGGACAGGCAATTAATGAAAAACTGTTTTTT
NA	TRBJ2-1	TRBD1	TRBV7-9	CASSYRQGAREQFF	TGTGCCAGCAGCTATCGACAGGGGGCGAGGGAGCAGTTCTTC
NA	TRBJ2-1	TRBD2	TRBV4-2	CASSQSEGGGASGEQFF	TGTGCCAGCAGCCAGAGCGAAGGCGGGGGGGCCAGTGGTGAGCAGTTCTTC
NA	TRBJ1-2	NA	TRBV28	CASVKNYGYTF	TGTGCCAGCGTCAAAAACTATGGCTACACCTTC
NA	TRBJ2-1	NA	TRBV4-3	CASSQVWRYNEQFF	TGCGCCAGCAGCCAAGTGTGGAGGTACAATGAGCAGTTCTTC
NA	TRBJ2-3	NA	TRBV20-1	CSPWGMGTDTQYF	TGCAGTCCATGGGGGATGGGCACAGATACGCAGTATTTT
few	TRBJ2-5	NA	TRBV5-1	CASSLALNGQETQYF	TGCGCCAGCAGCTTGGCCTTGAACGGCCAAGAGACCCAGTACTTC
many	TRBJ2-2	NA	TRBV5-5	CASSGQNTGELFF	TGTGCCAGCAGTGGACAGAACACCGGGGAGCTGTTTTTT
NA	TRBJ2-1	NA	TRBV4-2	CASSQEPTEYNEQFF	TGTGCCAGCAGCCAAGAACCCACGGAGTACAATGAGCAGTTCTTC
NA	TRBJ1-6	NA	TRBV6-5	CASSQRPGIFSYNSPLHF	TGTGCCAGCAGTCAGCGTCCAGGGATTTTCTCCTATAATTCACCCCTCCACTTT
few	TRBJ2-5	NA	TRBV6-1	CASSTLTGGDETQYF	TGTGCCAGCAGCACACTCACAGGGGGGGACGAGACCCAGTACTTC
few	TRBJ2-1	TRBD2	TRBV9	CASSVGGGYHEQFF	TGTGCCAGCAGCGTAGGGGGGGGGTATCATGAGCAGTTCTTC
few	TRBJ2-1	NA	TRBV7-9	CASSLTVSNEQFF	TGTGCCAGCAGCTTGACTGTCTCCAATGAGCAGTTCTTC
NA	TRBJ1-2	NA	TRBV6-5	CASSYNREGGYTF	TGTGCCAGCAGTTACAACCGGGAGGGCGGCTACACCTTC
many	TRBJ2-3	NA	TRBV5-1	CASSSTGRNTDTQYF	TGCGCCAGCAGCTCGACGGGCAGAAACACAGATACGCAGTATTTT
NA	TRBJ2-5	TRBD2	TRBV7-9	CASSFRTSDSQYF	TGTGCCAGCAGCTTCAGGACTAGCGATTCCCAGTACTTC
few	TRBJ2-5	NA	TRBV4-3	CASSQDRGTGQTQYF	TGCGCCAGCAGCCAAGATCGTGGGACGGGGCAGACCCAGTACTTC
NA	TRBJ1-5	NA	TRBV15	CATSRGYGESRNQPQHF	TGTGCCACCAGCAGAGGATATGGGGAGTCCCGTAATCAGCCCCAGCATTTT
NA	TRBJ1-6	NA	TRBV11-2	CASSWAGGAGSSYNSPLHF	TGTGCCAGCAGCTGGGCGGGGGGCGCCGGAAGCTCCTATAATTCACCCCTCCACTTT
NA	TRBJ1-2	NA	TRBV4-2	CASSQDGRDGTTGYGYTF	TGTGCCAGCAGCCAAGATGGCAGGGATGGGACAACTGGCTATGGCTACACCTTC
NA	TRBJ1-5	NA	TRBV29-1	CSVETVPNQPQHF	TGCAGCGTTGAAACAGTCCCCAATCAGCCCCAGCATTTT
NA	TRBJ2-7	NA	TRBV6-5	CASSYSIQRASYEQYF	TGTGCCAGCAGTTACTCCATACAGCGGGCGTCCTACGAGCAGTACTTC
NA	TRBJ1-3	NA	TRBV12-3/TRBV12-4	CASGTLTIYF	TGTGCCAGCGGTACACTCACCATATATTTT
many	TRBJ2-2	TRBD1	TRBV5-6	CASSFRRDSRGGELFF	TGTGCCAGCAGCTTTCGTAGGGACAGCCGAGGCGGGGAGCTGTTTTTT